This T cell receptor beta chain was recorded in a study of blood T cell repertoires in COVID-19. Overall study context: Sample material is recorded as cDNA or gDNA derived from T cells, B-cell-depleted T cells, or PBMCs.

Per the original data handling: Amplification from reference gene primers served as the basis for estimated nucleated cell counts. Libraries were prepared by immunoSEQ multiplex PCR; TCRdb keeps only in-frame clonotypes and omits some of them. V and J calls and clone size are copied from that table; D and trimming were computed from the DNA. The table has over 150,000 clones, 85% to 90% seen once. Seattle's enrolled individuals joined amid active infection and were then monitored longitudinally. The CDR3 is made up of 16 amino acids. The germline V gene encodes CDR1 SGHKS and CDR2 YYEKEE (reference sequence). Trimming cost V 4 bases and J 5 bases; bases outside gene matches: 14.

The sample consisted of peripheral blood. The chain joins TRBV5-5 to TRBJ1-2; 7 bases align to TRBD1. This sequence originates from a man aged 55-75 years with COVID-19, enrolled during active disease. This CDR3 reads CASSQKPGQSDYGYTF. The CDR3 region has the DNA TGTGCCAGCAGCCAGAAACCGGGACAGAGTGATTATGGCTACACCTTC.